The rows below give T cell receptor beta chains drawn from one sample of a study of a mutant IDH1 vaccine in newly diagnosed glioma. Sequenced by immunoSEQ multiplex PCR; TCRdb stores in-frame clones only, minus some. The sample has about 55,000 clones, over 70% seen once. Antigen specificity for these receptors is unknown. The sample in question was PBMCs, obtained from a glioma patient whose treatment included an IDH1 peptide vaccine. The receptors were sampled from a man in his forties with glioma. CDR3s include the opening cysteine and the closing phenylalanine or tryptophan. D genes are given only for firm matches. Size values are once, few and many counts, or a class for expanded clones, and some rows have none.

d_gene	len	abundance	v_gene	j_gene	CDR3nt	CDR3aa
TRBD1	14	.	TRBV2	TRBJ1-1	TGTGCCAGCAGTGGCGCAGGGGGCACCACTGAAGCTTTCTTT	CASSGAGGTTEAFF
.	13	once	TRBV29-1	TRBJ2-3	TGCAGCGTTGAGTTGCGTAGCACAGATACGCAGTATTTT	CSVELRSTDTQYF
.	14	.	TRBV6-5	TRBJ1-6	TGTGCCAGCTTCGGTGACAGCCTTAATTCACCCCTCCACTTT	CASFGDSLNSPLHF
TRBD2	17	once	TRBV4-1	TRBJ2-5	TGCGCCAGCAGCATCAGGACTAGCGGGGGACTCCAAGAGACCCAGTACTTC	CASSIRTSGGLQETQYF
.	16	.	TRBV4-2	TRBJ1-5	TGTGCCAGCAGCCAAGATCTGAGGGGGGAGGGTCAGCCCCAGCATTTT	CASSQDLRGEGQPQHF
TRBD2	15	.	TRBV4-1	TRBJ2-3	TGCGCCAGCAGCGCGCACCAGCGGGAGACAGATACGCAGTATTTT	CASSAHQRETDTQYF
.	14	.	TRBV6-1	TRBJ2-7	TGTGCCAGCAGTGAAGCTTCTAGTAGCTACGAGCAGTACTTC	CASSEASSSYEQYF
.	13	.	TRBV5-5	TRBJ2-7	TGTGCCAGCAGCTTGGCCAGAGGGGACGAGCAGTACTTC	CASSLARGDEQYF
.	15	.	TRBV10-2	TRBJ2-5	TGCGCCAGCAGCGCGGGACAGATAGGGATAGAGACCCAGTACTTC	CASSAGQIGIETQYF
.	13	.	TRBV11-2	TRBJ1-1	TGTGCCAGCACCCCCGGGGCGAACACTGAAGCTTTCTTT	CASTPGANTEAFF
TRBD1	14	.	TRBV5-4	TRBJ1-2	TGTGCCAGCAGCCCCCGACAGGGGGCCTATGGCTACACCTTC	CASSPRQGAYGYTF
TRBD2	15	.	TRBV5-8	TRBJ2-1	TGTGCCAGCAGCTTGCCGGGGGGGCCTGGCAATGAGCAGTTCTTC	CASSLPGGPGNEQFF
TRBD1	13	.	TRBV19	TRBJ1-5	TGTGCCAGTAGTAACAGGGGAAATCAGCCCCAGCATTTT	CASSNRGNQPQHF
TRBD1	15	.	TRBV6-5	TRBJ2-5	TGTGCCAGCAGTATATATCCACAGGGGGGAGAGACCCAGTACTTC	CASSIYPQGGETQYF
.	16	.	TRBV5-4	TRBJ1-1	TGTGCCAGCAGCTTGGACCTAGGGGGGCTGAGGACTGAAGCTTTCTTT	CASSLDLGGLRTEAFF
TRBD1	15	.	TRBV27	TRBJ1-1	TGTGCCAGCAGTTTACTGGGACAGGAGAACACTGAAGCTTTCTTT	CASSLLGQENTEAFF
TRBD1	16	.	TRBV5-1	TRBJ2-2	TGCGCCAGCAGCTTGGTGGGACAGGGTGATACCGGGGAGCTGTTTTTT	CASSLVGQGDTGELFF
TRBD1	15	.	TRBV10-1	TRBJ1-1	TGCGCCAGCAGTGAGTCCGGGACAGGGGGCACTGAAGCTTTCTTT	CASSESGTGGTEAFF
.	12	.	TRBV6-1	TRBJ2-7	TGTGCCAGCGCGTGGGAAAGGGGCGAGCAGTACTTC	CASAWERGEQYF
.	13	few	TRBV7-2	TRBJ1-1	TGTGCCAGCAGACTAGGAAGATCGACTGAAGCTTTCTTT	CASRLGRSTEAFF
.	17	medium-sized	TRBV4-2	TRBJ1-5	TGTGCCAGCAGCCAAGATCAGGAGGGGGTGAACAATCAGCCCCAGCATTTT	CASSQDQEGVNNQPQHF
.	15	.	TRBV7-9	TRBJ2-2	TGTGCCAGCAGCTTTCGAGGGCGTCACACCGGGGAGCTGTTTTTT	CASSFRGRHTGELFF
.	16	.	TRBV9	TRBJ1-2	TGTGCCAGCAGCGGACCCGCCGGAGCCTACTTCTATGGCTACACCTTC	CASSGPAGAYFYGYTF
TRBD1	14	.	TRBV29-1	TRBJ2-5	TGCAGCGTTGAAGCCTATCGACAGGGGGAGACCCAGTACTTC	CSVEAYRQGETQYF
.	14	.	TRBV6-6	TRBJ1-1	TGTGCCAGCAGTTACTCGGACGGGGACACTGAAGCTTTCTTT	CASSYSDGDTEAFF
.	14	.	TRBV27	TRBJ2-3	TGTGCCAGCAGTCCGTGGACAGCCACAGATACGCAGTATTTT	CASSPWTATDTQYF
TRBD1	15	.	TRBV4-1	TRBJ1-1	TGCGCCAGCAGCCGGGGACAGGGGGGGAACACTGAAGCTTTCTTT	CASSRGQGGNTEAFF
.	15	.	TRBV5-4	TRBJ2-2	TGTGCCAGCAGCTTCTTCGCTAGTCCCAACGGGGAGCTGTTTTTT	CASSFFASPNGELFF
.	13	few	TRBV12-5	TRBJ1-1	TGTGCTAGTGGAAGGCGGGCTAACACTGAAGCTTTCTTT	CASGRRANTEAFF
TRBD2	15	many	TRBV19	TRBJ2-1	TGTGCCAGTAGTGTCTCTAGCGGCTCCTACAATGAGCAGTTCTTC	CASSVSSGSYNEQFF
.	18	.	TRBV12-5	TRBJ1-5	TGTGCTAGTGGTTTGGACTCAACGGGACGTAGGAGCAATCAGCCCCAGCATTTT	CASGLDSTGRRSNQPQHF
.	15	.	TRBV19	TRBJ1-1	TGTGCCACTACCCTCGTTCCTCAGGGAAGTCTCCCGGCTTTCTTT	CATTLVPQGSLPAFF
TRBD1	16	.	TRBV6-6	TRBJ1-1	TGTGCCAGCAGTTCTTCACCGGGACAGGGCGGGACTGAAGCTTTCTTT	CASSSSPGQGGTEAFF
TRBD1	14	.	TRBV2	TRBJ2-7	TGTGCCAGCAGCCGACAGGGCTCGACCTACGAGCAGTACTTC	CASSRQGSTYEQYF
.	15	.	TRBV7-9	TRBJ2-7	TGTGCCAGCAGCTTAGGGGCGGGGGCCTTGGGCCAGCAGTACTTC	CASSLGAGALGQQYF
.	12	few	TRBV5-4	TRBJ2-3	TGTGCCAGCAGCTTGGCTCCAGATACGCAGTATTTT	CASSLAPDTQYF
.	15	.	TRBV1	TRBJ1-4	TGCACCAGCAGCCAAGAAGGGGTCACTAATGAAAAACTGTTTTTT	CTSSQEGVTNEKLFF
.	15	few	TRBV10-3	TRBJ1-2	TGTGCCATCAGTGAGTCTGAAGGACTTAACTATGGCTACACCTTC	CAISESEGLNYGYTF
TRBD1	16	.	TRBV4-2	TRBJ2-3	TGTGCCAGCAGCCAAAAACAGGGGGCTCCAGCAGATACGCAGTATTTT	CASSQKQGAPADTQYF
TRBD2	18	.	TRBV15	TRBJ2-3	TGTGCCACCAGCAGAGATGAATGGACTAGCGGGGGCACAGATACGCAGTATTTT	CATSRDEWTSGGTDTQYF
.	18	few	TRBV4-2	TRBJ2-7	TGTGCCAGCAGCCAGGCCCTCACCCGGGACACCGGGTCCTACGAGCAGTACTTC	CASSQALTRDTGSYEQYF
TRBD2	12	.	TRBV5-1	TRBJ2-7	TGCGCCAGCAGCTTGGCCGGGGGGGAGCAGTACTTC	CASSLAGGEQYF